The 17 T cell receptor beta chains below were found in one sample sequenced in a study of T cells expressing NK-cell markers. TCRdb re-analyzed the 5' RACE reads; it lists each CDR3 protein once, without DNA. The sample has about 110,000 distinct CDR3 sequences. Sample: blood T cells: a sorted CD56 or NKG2C T cell subset, CD4+ or CD8+ T cells, or bulk PBMC T cells (not recorded which). Every receptor here comes from a woman aged 18 to 69 in good health.

This chain uses TRBV5-1 with TRBJ2-3; TCRdb's D call of TRBD2 is untestable without DNA. The V gene's germline CDR1 is SGHRS and CDR2 YFSETQ. This CDR3 spans 16 amino acids. The CDR3 here is CASSSRTSGGADTQYF.

The rearrangement joins TRBV7-2 to TRBJ2-4; TCRdb outputs TRBD1, but without DNA this stays unchecked. Per the germline V gene, CDR1 is SGHTA and CDR2 is FQGNSA. This CDR3 is 14 amino acids long. The CDR3: CASSSEGGENIQYF.

This sequence joins TRBV15 and TRBJ2-1. CDR3 size: 12 residues. CDR1 and CDR2 (germline): LNHNV, YYDKDF (reference sequence). CDR3 amino acids: CATSRDGNEQFF.

The chain couples TRBV27 to TRBJ2-5; the TCRdb D gene call, TRBD1, has no DNA to confirm it. CDR1 MNHEY and CDR2 SMNVEV come from the germline V gene (reference sequence). The CDR3 has 16 residues. CDR3 sequence reads: CASSLSAGGYRETQYF.

The chain has TRBV9 and TRBJ1-2; without DNA, the TCRdb call of TRBD1 cannot be checked. This CDR3 has 15 residues. Germline CDR1 SGDLS, CDR2 YYNGEE. CDR3 in amino acids: CASSVGPADFYGYTF.

This chain connects TRBV7-9 to TRBJ1-2; TCRdb returns TRBD1, unconfirmable since there is no DNA. CDR3 length: 14 amino acids. Germline assignment: CDR1 SEHNR and CDR2 FQNEAQ (reference sequence). The CDR3 spells CASSLGAVNYGYTF.

This chain uses TRBV5-1 with TRBJ1-5; TCRdb's D call of TRBD1 is untestable without DNA. The CDR3 covers 14 residues. The germline V gene has CDR1 SGHRS and CDR2 YFSETQ. The CDR3 loop reads CASSDSRGGQPQHF.

The rearrangement joins TRBV2 to TRBJ2-7; TCRdb selects TRBD1, and the lack of DNA leaves this call unchecked. The CDR3 covers 13 residues. From germline, CDR1 is SNHLY and CDR2 FYNNEI. The CDR3 sequence is CASLSGQGYEQYF.

The chain couples TRBV3-1 to TRBJ2-1; TCRdb designates TRBD2, a call that cannot be tested without DNA. This CDR3 contains 19 residues. Germline V gives CDR1 LGHDT, CDR2 YNNKEL (reference sequence). CDR3 region: CASSQDGSYKRLYYNEQFF.

The V and J genes are TRBV30 and TRBJ2-1; without DNA, the TCRdb call of TRBD2 cannot be checked. This CDR3 contains 17 residues. The germline CDR1 and CDR2 sequences are GTSNPN and SVGIG (reference sequence). CDR3 in amino acids: CAWSARLAGGPYNEQFF.

The J gene is TRBJ2-5, the V gene TRBV7-9; the D call of TRBD1 rests on TCRdb alone, since no DNA is present to check it. Germline CDR1 SEHNR, CDR2 FQNEAQ (reference sequence). CDR3 length equals 16 residues. CDR3 in amino acids: CASSLADRGEEETQYF.

This chain connects TRBV24-1 to TRBJ2-1. The germline gives CDR1 KGHDR, CDR2 SFDVKD. CDR3 length: 13 amino acids. This CDR3 is CATSGSNYNEQFF.

The chain employs TRBV7-3 and TRBJ2-3; TCRdb indicates TRBD1, and absent DNA this call remains unverified. This CDR3 has 16 amino acids. Germline loops: CDR1 SGHTA, CDR2 FQGTGA. This chain's CDR3 is CASSFWGRMETDTQYF.

This chain connects TRBV11-2 to TRBJ2-3; TCRdb names TRBD2, which stays unverified in the absence of DNA. CDR1 and CDR2 (germline): SGHAT, FQNNGV. This CDR3 comprises 17 residues. The chain's CDR3 is CASSLEAAGESTDTQYF.

The chain employs TRBV12-3 or TRBV12-4 and TRBJ1-3. The CDR3 loop spans 12 amino acids. CDR3 loop: CASSLPGNTIYF.

The rearrangement joins TRBV7-8 to TRBJ1-4; TCRdb designates TRBD1, a call that cannot be tested without DNA. Per germline, CDR1 SGHVS and CDR2 FQNEAQ. The CDR3 spans 16 residues. CDR3 protein: CASSLVGGTTNEKLFF.

V is TRBV12-3 or TRBV12-4 and J is TRBJ1-2; TCRdb returns TRBD1, unconfirmable since there is no DNA. The CDR3 length is 13 residues. CDR3 amino acids: CASSLRDNYGYTF.